The 32 T cell receptor beta chains in this list originate from one sample, sequenced in a study of blood T cell repertoires in COVID-19. The assay was immunoSEQ multiplex PCR, and TCRdb's table has in-frame clones only and misses some. This sample has around 37,000 clones, with 84% found just once. The source material was peripheral blood. The receptors shown here come from a man between 60 and 75 years old with COVID-19, enrolled during active disease.

The gene calls are TRBV9 and TRBJ2-2; 7 bases are a match to TRBD2. The germline gives CDR1 SGDLS, CDR2 YYNGEE. Trimming at V came to 3 bases and at J to 5 bases, leaving 1 base not matched to a gene. The CDR3 is made up of 13 amino acids. CDR3 residues: CASSGDYTGELFF. The CDR3 DNA is TGTGCCAGCAGCGGGGACTATACCGGGGAGCTGTTTTTT.

The chain carries TRBV30 and TRBJ1-6; D is undetermined. Deletions cut 0 bases from V and 6 bases from J, with 9 bases between. Germline lookup yields CDR1 GTSNPN and CDR2 SVGIG (reference sequence). The CDR3 loop spans 14 amino acids. CDR3 bases: TGTGCCTGGAGTGTACCAGGTCGTAATTCACCCCTCCACTTT. Translated: CAWSVPGRNSPLHF.

The V and J genes are TRBV6-5 and TRBJ1-1; D gene unclear. In germline, CDR1 is MNHEY, CDR2 SVGAGI. The CDR3 loop spans 14 amino acids. Trimming pared 2 bases from V and 1 base from J, leaving 8 bases between. The CDR3 spells CASSYGWANTEAFF. The CDR3 DNA reads TGTGCCAGCAGTTACGGGTGGGCGAACACTGAAGCTTTCTTT.

The chain is built from TRBV10-3 and TRBJ2-3, with a possible D match to TRBD2 (5 bases). The CDR3 length is 19 residues. Germline V gene sequence: CDR1 ENHRY, CDR2 SYGVKD. The ends were cut back, 0 bases at V and 4 bases at J, with 23 bases in the middle. The CDR3 DNA follows: TGTGCCATCAGTGAGTCGACGGGTGGAGGATCCTCAGGTGCAGATACGCAGTATTTT. Translation: CAISESTGGGSSGADTQYF.

The V and J genes are TRBV19 and TRBJ1-5; TRBD1 matches at 10 bases. Trimming cost V 5 bases and J 6 bases; bases outside gene matches: 7. Germline V gene data show CDR1 as LNHDA and CDR2 as SQIVND (reference sequence). The CDR3 has 15 amino acids. Here the CDR3 DNA reads TGTGCCAGTAGTCCTGACAGGGGGCAGCGTCAGCCCCAGCATTTT. Its protein product is CASSPDRGQRQPQHF.

The rearrangement uses TRBV2 and TRBJ2-2; tentatively, D is TRBD2 (6 bases). Germline CDR1 reads SNHLY; CDR2 reads FYNNEI. Between the trimmed V and J ends, which lost 11 bases and 2 bases, there was a span of 18 bases. The CDR3 has 15 amino acids. The CDR3 loop reads CAWNRGRLNTGELFF. The CDR3 DNA reads TGTGCCTGGAATCGGGGGAGGCTTAACACCGGGGAGCTGTTTTTT.

This sequence joins TRBV2 and TRBJ1-6; D unresolved. V was shortened by 4 bases and J by 7 bases, with 5 bases between the two germline ends. The CDR3 consists of 12 residues. Germline V gives CDR1 SNHLY, CDR2 FYNNEI. In DNA, the CDR3 is TGTGCCAGCAGTGGGGCAAATTCACCCCTCCACTTT. Amino acids: CASSGANSPLHF. Full variable domain (outside the CDR3, taken from reference TRBV2 and TRBJ1-6): EPEVTQTPSHQVTQMGQEVILRCVPISNHLYFYWYRQILGQKVEFLVSFYNNEISEKSEIFDDQFSVERPDGSNFTLKIRSTKLEDSAMYFCASSGANSPLHFGNGTRLTVT.

The gene calls are TRBV29-1 and TRBJ1-2; TRBD1 might be the D (5 bases). CDR1 SQVTM and CDR2 ANQGSEA come from the germline V gene. Trimming removed 6 bases from V and 4 bases from J, with 15 bases in between. This CDR3 has 13 residues. As DNA, the CDR3 is TGCAGCGTCCGGGGGGGGACGGGCTATGGCTACACCTTC. Translated, it gives CSVRGGTGYGYTF.

J is TRBJ2-5 and V is TRBV5-4, with a weak D call TRBD2 (6 bases). The length of the CDR3 is 15 residues. Germline-derived CDR1 and CDR2 are SGHNT and YYREEE (reference sequence). V was shortened by 2 bases and J by 5 bases, with 16 bases between the two germline ends. CDR3 amino acids: CASSLPGPGGETQYF. For the CDR3, the DNA is TGTGCCAGCAGCTTACCGGGTCCTGGGGGGGAGACCCAGTACTTC.

The chain combines TRBV5-1 with TRBJ1-1, with TRBD1 matching over 8 bases. Per the germline V gene, CDR1 is SGHRS and CDR2 is YFSETQ. The CDR3 loop spans 14 amino acids. J gave up 4 bases and V 3 bases, and 5 bases lay outside the gene matches. This chain's CDR3 is CASSSGTGVTEAFF. Here the CDR3 DNA reads TGCGCCAGCAGCTCCGGGACAGGAGTCACTGAAGCTTTCTTT.

The J gene is TRBJ1-5, the V gene TRBV7-2, with 10 bases lining up with TRBD1. Losses at the gene ends were 1 base for V and 7 bases for J; bases not matched to a gene: 4. Germline V lookup: CDR1 SGHTA, CDR2 FQGNSA. This CDR3 comprises 15 residues. This CDR3 reads CASSLVGDRGQPQHF. The CDR3 DNA reads as TGTGCCAGCAGCTTAGTGGGGGACAGGGGCCAGCCCCAGCATTTT.

The chain uses TRBV7-2 and TRBJ2-7; 8 positions match TRBD1. Germline V gene sequence: CDR1 SGHTA, CDR2 FQGNSA. This CDR3 comprises 12 residues. J gave up 10 bases and V 4 bases, and 6 bases lay outside the gene matches. The CDR3 protein is CASSSGGRRQYF. The CDR3 DNA reads TGTGCCAGCAGCTCAGGGGGCCGTAGACAGTACTTC. The complete variable domain, with remaining parts taken from reference TRBV7-2 and TRBJ2-7, reads GAGVSQSPSNKVTEKGKDVELRCDPISGHTALYWYRQSLGQGLEFLIYFQGNSAPDKSGLPSDRFSAERTGGSVSTLTIQRTQQEDSAVYLCASSSGGRRQYFGPGTRLTVT.

The J gene is TRBJ2-7, the V gene TRBV28, with D unclear. The CDR3 is 12 residues long. The germline CDR1 and CDR2 sequences are MDHEN and SYDVKM. Trimming pared 3 bases from V and 7 bases from J, leaving 10 bases between. CDR3 in amino acids: CASSFLMREQYF. The CDR3 DNA follows: TGTGCCAGCAGTTTCCTCATGAGGGAGCAGTACTTC. The entire variable domain, with the rest obtained from reference TRBV28 and TRBJ2-7, is as follows: DVKVTQSSRYLVKRTGEKVFLECVQDMDHENMFWYRQDPGLGLRLIYFSYDVKMKEKGDIPEGYSVSREKKERFSLILESASTNQTSMYLCASSFLMREQYFGPGTRLTVT.

The chain recombines TRBV4-1 with TRBJ1-5; 7 bases line up with TRBD1. Trimming took 2 bases from V and 7 from J; bases not matched to a gene: 11. The germline gives CDR1 MGHRA, CDR2 YSYEKL. The CDR3 runs to 16 residues. CDR3: CASSQPTTGVGQPQHF. In DNA, the CDR3 is TGCGCCAGCAGCCAACCCACCACAGGGGTCGGCCAGCCCCAGCATTTT.

This chain uses TRBV5-5 with TRBJ1-3; 8 bases align to TRBD1. Germline CDR1 reads SGHKS; CDR2 reads YYEKEE (reference sequence). This CDR3 region has 17 residues. The J segment lost 2 bases and the V segment lost 0 bases, leaving 7 bases of the junction unmatched. The CDR3, as DNA: TGTGCCAGCAGCTTGGCCCCAGGGGGCCGCGCTGGAAACACCATATATTTT. Translated: CASSLAPGGRAGNTIYF.

The sample holds a few counts of this clone. This chain joins TRBV24-1 and TRBJ2-1; 15 positions agree with TRBD2. Germline CDR1 and CDR2: KGHDR and SFDVKD. The trim removed 3 bases at V and 6 bases at J, leaving 5 bases unmatched. The CDR3 runs to 17 residues. The CDR3 reads CATSDRTSGRGSNEQFF. The CDR3, as DNA: TGTGCCACCAGTGATAGGACTAGCGGGAGGGGAAGCAATGAGCAGTTCTTC.

A few counts support this clone. Here the CDR3 DNA reads TGTGCCAGCAGCGTCCAGGTGAACACTGAAGCTTTCTTT. It yields the protein CASSVQVNTEAFF. J is TRBJ1-1 and V is TRBV9; no firm D call. V gave up 2 bases and J gave up 0 bases, with 5 bases separating them. CDR3 length: 13 residues. From germline, CDR1 is SGDLS and CDR2 YYNGEE.

This chain links TRBV29-1 with TRBJ1-1; D is uncertain. V lost 4 bases, J lost 1 base, and 10 bases lay in between. Germline assignment: CDR1 SQVTM and CDR2 ANQGSEA. The CDR3 has 13 amino acids. The CDR3 is CSVGNTANTEAFF. The DNA for the CDR3 is TGCAGCGTTGGGAATACAGCGAACACTGAAGCTTTCTTT. The whole variable domain, filled in from reference TRBV29-1 and TRBJ1-1, reads SAVISQKPSRDICQRGTSLTIQCQVDSQVTMMFWYRQQPGQSLTLIATANQGSEATYESGFVIDKFPISRPNLTFSTLTVSNMSPEDSSIYLCSVGNTANTEAFFGQGTRLTVV.

This chain connects TRBV28 to TRBJ2-4; a possible D gene is TRBD2 (6 bases). The V end lost 3 bases, the J end lost 5 bases, and 8 bases lay between the germline ends. Germline V gene lookup returns CDR1 MDHEN and CDR2 SYDVKM. This CDR3 has 13 amino acids. Here the CDR3 reads CASSLEGENIQYF. CDR3 nucleotides: TGTGCCAGCAGTTTGGAGGGAGAAAACATTCAGTACTTC.

The chain joins TRBV30 to TRBJ2-3; perhaps TRBD2 as D (6 bases). The V gene lost 2 bases and the J gene lost 11 bases, with 11 bases spanning the gap. The CDR3 extends over 11 amino acids. Germline CDR1 GTSNPN, CDR2 SVGIG (reference sequence). The chain's CDR3 is CAWSPGREQYF. CDR3 sequence (DNA): TGTGCCTGGAGTCCCGGGCGGGAGCAGTATTTT.

This rearrangement joins TRBV7-9 to TRBJ1-6, with D perhaps matching TRBD1 (6 bases). This CDR3 spans 15 amino acids. Between the trimmed V and J ends, which lost 0 bases and 10 bases, there was a span of 13 bases. Germline CDR1 SEHNR, CDR2 FQNEAQ (reference sequence). The CDR3 region has the DNA TGTGCCAGCAGCTTAGCTAAGGACAGTTCCTCACCCCTCCACTTT. As protein: CASSLAKDSSSPLHF.

The chain employs TRBV3-1 (or the pseudogene TRBV3-2) and TRBJ2-2; 15 bases are shared with TRBD2. The germline V gene encodes CDR1 LGHDT and CDR2 YNNKEL (reference sequence). CDR3 length equals 17 residues. J gave up 7 bases and V 3 bases, and 6 bases lay outside the gene matches. CDR3 sequence reads: CASSQPGLAGGGGELFF. The CDR3 DNA sequence: TGTGCCAGCAGCCAGCCCGGACTAGCGGGAGGGGGCGGGGAGCTGTTTTTT.

This clone was counted only a few times. The rearrangement uses TRBV24-1 and TRBJ2-7; D might be TRBD1 (5 bases). Germline V CDR1 and CDR2: KGHDR, SFDVKD. Trimming pared 10 bases from V and 0 bases from J, leaving 12 bases between. The CDR3 has 13 residues. The CDR3 is CATEDSFSYEQYF. CDR3 bases: TGTGCCACGGAAGACAGTTTCTCCTACGAGCAGTACTTC.

The CDR3 DNA sequence: TGTGCCAGCAGCTACCTCGGAGGGTTGTATAAGCAGTACTTC. Amino acids: CASSYLGGLYKQYF. The rearrangement joins TRBV7-9 to TRBJ2-7; D may be TRBD2 (6 bases). The V end lost 4 bases, the J end lost 8 bases, and 18 bases lay between the germline ends. The CDR3 runs 14 residues. In germline, CDR1 is SEHNR, CDR2 FQNEAQ (reference sequence).

The CDR3 sequence is CASRSSGNTEAFF. DNA of the CDR3: TGCGCCAGCAGAAGCTCAGGGAACACTGAAGCTTTCTTT. The V call is TRBV4-1, the J call TRBJ1-1, with D unresolved. The CDR3 loop spans 13 amino acids. Trimming stripped 6 bases from V and 1 base from J, with 9 bases between. Germline V gene data show CDR1 as MGHRA and CDR2 as YSYEKL.

The count of this clone is one. This chain connects TRBV11-3 to TRBJ2-5, with D perhaps matching TRBD1 (6 bases). Germline CDR1 is SGHNT and CDR2 is YENEEA. Trimming cost V 1 base and J 2 bases, with 23 bases left between them. The CDR3 loop spans 19 amino acids. The CDR3 nucleotides read TGTGCCAGCAGCTTAGGGAACTGGGCGTTAGGGGGTATGCAAGAGACCCAGTACTTC. Amino acids: CASSLGNWALGGMQETQYF.

This sequence joins TRBV5-1 and TRBJ1-4; D might be TRBD1 (5 bases). Germline assignment: CDR1 SGHRS and CDR2 YFSETQ. The CDR3 length is 16 residues. V lost 0 bases to trimming and J lost 2 bases, with 11 bases between them. CDR3 DNA sequence: TGCGCCAGCAGCTTGGTTCCAGGGAGGACTAATGAAAAACTGTTTTTT. The encoded protein is CASSLVPGRTNEKLFF.

This rearrangement joins TRBV5-1 to TRBJ2-1; D call uncertain. Germline CDR1 reads SGHRS; CDR2 reads YFSETQ. V was clipped by 1 base and J by 7 bases, with 9 bases between them. There are 13 residues in the CDR3. Here the CDR3 reads CASSLSKKNEQFF. CDR3 nucleotides: TGCGCCAGCAGCTTGTCTAAGAAAAATGAGCAGTTCTTC. Supplemented by reference TRBV5-1 and TRBJ2-1, the full variable domain reads KAGVTQTPRYLIKTRGQQVTLSCSPISGHRSVSWYQQTPGQGLQFLFEYFSETQRNKGNFPGRFSGRQFSNSRSEMNVSTLELGDSALYLCASSLSKKNEQFFGPGTRLTVL.

There are a few counts of this clone. The CDR3 reads CATGTALRSGEAFF. CDR3 coding DNA: TGTGCCACCGGGACAGCCCTGCGCAGTGGTGAAGCTTTCTTT. The chain carries TRBV28 and TRBJ1-1, with 7 bases aligning to TRBD1. This CDR3 contains 14 residues. V lost 10 bases, J lost 7 bases, and 15 bases stayed unmatched. Germline V CDR1 and CDR2: MDHEN, SYDVKM.

The V gene is TRBV5-1, the J gene TRBJ2-1; TRBD2 matches at 14 bases. With V trimmed by 3 bases and J by 0 bases, 8 bases remained unmatched. Germline CDR1 reads SGHRS; CDR2 reads YFSETQ. The CDR3 runs 19 residues. CDR3 loop: CASSSPGTSGSSSYNEQFF. The CDR3 coding sequence is TGCGCCAGCAGCTCCCCCGGGACTAGCGGGAGTTCCTCCTACAATGAGCAGTTCTTC. The full variable domain, its missing parts supplied by reference TRBV5-1 and TRBJ2-1, is KAGVTQTPRYLIKTRGQQVTLSCSPISGHRSVSWYQQTPGQGLQFLFEYFSETQRNKGNFPGRFSGRQFSNSRSEMNVSTLELGDSALYLCASSSPGTSGSSSYNEQFFGPGTRLTVL.

The rearrangement uses TRBV10-2 and TRBJ2-1, with 12 bases lining up with TRBD2. Germline V gene sequence: CDR1 WSHSY, CDR2 SAAADI. This CDR3 contains 17 residues. The J segment lost 2 bases and the V segment lost 3 bases, leaving 5 bases of the junction unmatched. The CDR3 nucleotides read TGCGCCAGCAGTGAATCTAGCGGGAGGGCCACCTACAATGAGCAGTTCTTC. It translates to CASSESSGRATYNEQFF.

The chain links TRBV28 to TRBJ1-5; D possibly corresponds to TRBD1 (5 bases). The CDR3 runs 14 residues. Germline CDR1 and CDR2: MDHEN and SYDVKM. V lost 10 bases, J lost 3 bases, and 16 bases lay in between. CDR3 amino acids: CATQSGGINQPQHF. As DNA, the CDR3 is TGTGCCACTCAAAGTGGGGGGATCAATCAGCCCCAGCATTTT.